The 6 T cell receptor beta chains given below trace back to one sample, sequenced in a study of shared clonotypes between healthy human individuals. Method: immunoSEQ multiplex PCR; TCRdb's copy keeps in-frame clones and lacks some. The table has 650,000 to 750,000 clones, 60% to 80% seen once. The sample was memory CD4+ T cells sorted from blood. Subset specified: CD45RA-negative fraction. The receptors here all came from a woman aged 30 to 39 in good health.

This rearrangement joins TRBV27 to TRBJ2-7; 10 bases are a match to TRBD1. Germline loops: CDR1 MNHEY, CDR2 SMNVEV (reference sequence). The length of the CDR3 is 14 residues. V lost 6 bases, J lost 6 bases, and 8 bases stayed unmatched. CDR3 DNA sequence: TGTGCCAGCAGGACAGGGGGCTCCCCTAGCGAGCAGTACTTC. Protein sequence: CASRTGGSPSEQYF.

Of note for this clone: Other DNA sequences in this specimen translate into the identical CDR3. The J gene is TRBJ1-1, the V gene TRBV6-6; 7 positions match TRBD1. The CDR3 length is 15 residues. J gave up 2 bases and V 0 bases, and 3 bases lay outside the gene matches. The V gene's germline CDR1 is MNHNY and CDR2 SVGAGI (reference sequence). This chain's CDR3 is CASSYSGTVNTEAFF. CDR3 nucleotide sequence: TGTGCCAGCAGTTACTCCGGGACAGTTAACACTGAAGCTTTCTTT.

The genes are TRBV30 and TRBJ1-3, with D perhaps TRBD1 (6 bases). The CDR3 is made up of 15 amino acids. Germline V gene data show CDR1 as GTSNPN and CDR2 as SVGIG (reference sequence). V lost 1 base to trimming and J lost 6 bases, with 16 bases between them. CDR3 nucleotides: TGTGCCTGGAGTGCCAGGGGAATTCGTGAAAACACCATATATTTT. Amino acid sequence: CAWSARGIRENTIYF.

This chain joins TRBV5-1 and TRBJ1-4; D gene ambiguous. Trimming pared 4 bases from V and 0 bases from J, leaving 10 bases between. Germline-derived CDR1 and CDR2 are SGHRS and YFSETQ. The CDR3 covers 15 residues. In DNA form, the CDR3 reads TGCGCCAGCAGCGGAAGTACTGCAACTAATGAAAAACTGTTTTTT. This sequence encodes CASSGSTATNEKLFF.

The chain couples TRBV11-2 to TRBJ2-7; D remains ambiguous. This CDR3 is built from 13 residues. CDR1 is SGHAT and CDR2 is FQNNGV in the germline V gene. Between the trimmed V and J ends, which lost 3 bases and 5 bases, there was a span of 11 bases. The CDR3 protein is CASSLKGPNEQYF. The DNA of the CDR3 is TGTGCCAGCAGCTTGAAAGGGCCCAACGAGCAGTACTTC.

The chain uses TRBV28 and TRBJ1-2; D is possibly TRBD1 (6 bases). V lost 6 bases, J lost 2 bases, and 13 bases lay in between. The germline gives CDR1 MDHEN, CDR2 SYDVKM. This CDR3 has 14 residues. DNA for the CDR3: TGTGCCAGCAGCCCCACCACAGGGAACTATGGCTACACCTTC. Its translation is CASSPTTGNYGYTF.